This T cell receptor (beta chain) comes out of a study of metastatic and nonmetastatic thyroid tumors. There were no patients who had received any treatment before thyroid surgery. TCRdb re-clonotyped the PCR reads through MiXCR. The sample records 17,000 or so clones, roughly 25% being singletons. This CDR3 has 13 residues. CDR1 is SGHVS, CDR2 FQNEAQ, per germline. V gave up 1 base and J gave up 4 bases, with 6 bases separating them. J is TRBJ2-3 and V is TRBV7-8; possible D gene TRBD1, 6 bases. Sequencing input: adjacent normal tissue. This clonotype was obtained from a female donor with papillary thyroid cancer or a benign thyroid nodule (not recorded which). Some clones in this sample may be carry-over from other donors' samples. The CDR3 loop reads CASSLGTADTQYF. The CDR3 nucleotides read TGTGCCAGCAGCTTAGGGACAGCAGATACGCAGTATTTT.